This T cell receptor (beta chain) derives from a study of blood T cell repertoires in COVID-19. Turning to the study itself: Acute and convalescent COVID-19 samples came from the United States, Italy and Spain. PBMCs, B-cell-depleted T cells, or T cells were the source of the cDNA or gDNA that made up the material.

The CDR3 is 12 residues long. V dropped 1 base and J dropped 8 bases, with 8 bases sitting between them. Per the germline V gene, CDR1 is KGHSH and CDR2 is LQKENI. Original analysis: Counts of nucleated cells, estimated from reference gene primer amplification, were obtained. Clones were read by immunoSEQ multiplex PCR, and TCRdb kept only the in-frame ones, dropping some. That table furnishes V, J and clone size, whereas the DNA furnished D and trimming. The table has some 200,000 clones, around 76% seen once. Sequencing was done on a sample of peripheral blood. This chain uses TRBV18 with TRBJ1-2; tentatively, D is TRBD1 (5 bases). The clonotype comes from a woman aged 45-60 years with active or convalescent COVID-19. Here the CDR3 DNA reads TGTGCCAGCTCACCACTGGGGGGAGGCTACACCTTC. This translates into CASSPLGGGYTF.